This T cell receptor beta chain was recorded in a study of somatic mutations in cytotoxic T cells in rheumatoid arthritis. Blood donors, with a median age of 56 years (range roughly 20-75) and 55% female, made up the healthy control group. Comment on this clone: The antigen remains undetermined.

The table came from immunoSEQ multiplex PCR; TCRdb's copy has only in-frame clones and leaves some out. There are about 10,000 clones in the sample; 81% occur only once, and 15% to 20% lies in the top ten. Findings of the study overall: The largest CD8+ clone made up over 20% of CD8+ cells in about an eighth of the 65 patients. Unlike healthy controls, rheumatoid arthritis patients had CD8+ clonality that increased with age.

Germline CDR1 reads SGHNT; CDR2 reads YYREEE (reference sequence). CDR3 length equals 14 residues. Unmatched junction bases numbered 5, after V lost 3 bases and J lost 5 bases. Sequences were obtained from CD8+ T cells sorted from blood. The chain recombines TRBV5-4 with TRBJ2-1; 7 nucleotides align to TRBD1. The sequence came from a woman between 45 and 60 years old in good health. The CDR3 here is CASSSIDRDNEQFF. The CDR3, as DNA: TGTGCCAGCAGCTCGATCGACAGGGACAATGAGCAGTTCTTC.